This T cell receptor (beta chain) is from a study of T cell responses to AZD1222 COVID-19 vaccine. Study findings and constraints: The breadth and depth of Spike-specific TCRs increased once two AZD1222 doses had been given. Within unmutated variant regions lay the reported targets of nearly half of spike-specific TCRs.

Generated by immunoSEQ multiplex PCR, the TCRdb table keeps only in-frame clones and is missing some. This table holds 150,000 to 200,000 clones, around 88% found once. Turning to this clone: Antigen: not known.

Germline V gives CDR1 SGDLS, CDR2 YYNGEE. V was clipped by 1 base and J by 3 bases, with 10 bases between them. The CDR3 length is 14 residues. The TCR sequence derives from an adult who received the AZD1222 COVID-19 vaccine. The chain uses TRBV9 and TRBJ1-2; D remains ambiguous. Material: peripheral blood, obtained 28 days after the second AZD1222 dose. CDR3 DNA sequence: TGTGCCAGCAGCGTAACGGGGAGCGACTATGGCTACACCTTC. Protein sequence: CASSVTGSDYGYTF.